One sample yielded the 5 T cell receptor beta chains listed below, sequenced in a study of OX40 agonist ivuxolimab in advanced cancers. Using immunoSEQ multiplex PCR, the repertoire was profiled, and TCRdb retains in-frame clones only, with some absent. The sample yields roughly 45,000 clones, 80% to 90% seen once. The sample in question was CD4+ or CD8+ T cells sorted from blood, obtained in a trial of the OX40 agonist ivuxolimab. Receptor source: an adult with an advanced solid tumor such as melanoma, head and neck, liver or kidney cancer.

This chain links TRBV18 with TRBJ1-1; no definite D call. V was cut by 2 bases and J by 1 base, with 11 bases left in between. CDR1 is KGHSH, CDR2 LQKENI, per germline. CDR3 length: 15 residues. The CDR3 DNA follows: TGTGCCAGCTCACCAGTTGGGCTGGCGAACACTGAAGCTTTCTTT. Amino acid sequence: CASSPVGLANTEAFF.

This chain links TRBV10-3 with TRBJ1-4; no clear D gene. V was pared by 5 bases and J by 4 bases, with 11 bases between. Germline CDR1 is ENHRY and CDR2 is SYGVKD. This CDR3 has 14 residues. The CDR3 coding sequence is TGTGCCATCAGTTCATCGGGGAATAATGAAAAACTGTTTTTT. The encoded protein is CAISSSGNNEKLFF.

CDR3 bases: TGTGCCAGCAGCGTTAGCGGGAGTAACGACGAGCAGTACTTC. Its translation is CASSVSGSNDEQYF. This chain links TRBV7-9 with TRBJ2-7; 9 bases align to TRBD2. Trimming cost V 5 bases and J 5 bases; bases outside gene matches: 7. Germline V lookup: CDR1 SEHNR, CDR2 FQNEAQ (reference sequence). The CDR3 runs 14 residues.

The chain couples TRBV4-3 to TRBJ2-7; 10 bases line up with TRBD1. V was clipped by 6 bases and J by 4 bases; unmatched bases: 6. The CDR3 runs 14 residues. Germline CDR1 LGHNA, CDR2 YSLEER. The chain's CDR3 is CASSRGQGRYEQYF. The CDR3 DNA reads TGCGCCAGCAGTAGGGGACAGGGGAGGTACGAGCAGTACTTC.

V is TRBV10-1 and J is TRBJ2-1; D is ambiguous. Germline V CDR1 and CDR2: WNHNN, SYGVQD (reference sequence). The germline V and J ends were trimmed by 5 bases and 9 bases, with 8 bases remaining between them. The CDR3 has 11 residues. CDR3 nucleotides: TGCGCCAGCAGTCAGGATAGTGAGCAGTTCTTC. Translated: CASSQDSEQFF.